The text below deals with one T cell receptor beta chain. This record belongs to a study of blood T cell repertoires in COVID-19. Whole-study context: COVID-19 samples from acute and convalescent phases originated in the United States, Italy and Spain. Sources were T cells, B-cell-depleted T cells, or PBMCs; the material itself was cDNA or gDNA.

Per the authors' pipeline: Cell counts per sample came from amplifying reference gene primers. Clones were sequenced by immunoSEQ multiplex PCR, and TCRdb holds only the in-frame ones, with some missing. The D gene and trimming were derived from the DNA, and the V and J assignments and clone size from that table. Among 250,000 or so clones listed, 85% to 90% were seen once. This TCR was sampled from a middle-aged woman who had recovered from COVID-19. Sequenced material: peripheral blood.

The CDR3 bases are TGTGCCAGCAGTTACCCCACGACAGGCCAAGAGACCCAGTACTTC. Its protein is CASSYPTTGQETQYF. This chain joins TRBV6-5 and TRBJ2-5; maybe TRBD1 (6 bases). Trimming took off 2 bases at V and 1 base at J, with 11 bases between the two ends. This CDR3 has 15 amino acids. Germline CDR1 is MNHEY and CDR2 is SVGAGI.